Following are 13 T cell receptor beta chains from one sample sequenced in a study of cytomegalovirus exposure and HLA in healthy donors. 13 Jbeta primers and 60 Vbeta primers were used for the PCR. The table came from immunoSEQ multiplex PCR; TCRdb's copy has only in-frame clones and leaves some out. The data show some 180,000 clones, about 79% seen once. The source material was PBMCs. The receptors were gathered from a girl between 2 and 10 years old in good health and CMV-seropositive.

The chain joins TRBV19 to TRBJ1-1, with D maybe TRBD1 (5 bases). The CDR3 sequence is 15 residues long. From germline, CDR1 is LNHDA and CDR2 SQIVND (reference sequence). Trimming stripped 10 bases from V and 6 bases from J, with 24 bases between. CDR3 region: CATLQWEGTRAEAFF. In DNA, the CDR3 is TGTGCCACCCTCCAATGGGAGGGGACGCGAGCTGAAGCTTTCTTT. The whole variable domain, remainder taken from reference TRBV19 and TRBJ1-1, is DGGITQSPKYLFRKEGQNVTLSCEQNLNHDAMYWYRQDPGQGLRLIYYSQIVNDFQKGDIAEGYSVSREKKESFPLTVTSAQKNPTAFYLCATLQWEGTRAEAFFGQGTRLTVV.

The J gene is TRBJ2-1, the V gene TRBV6-4; 9 positions match TRBD2. Germline CDR1 is MRHNA and CDR2 is SNTAGT. Trimming at V came to 6 bases and at J to 8 bases, leaving 17 bases not matched to a gene. There are 17 residues in the CDR3. This CDR3 reads CASRARSGSKWIDEQFF. CDR3 DNA sequence: TGTGCCAGCAGGGCCCGTAGCGGGAGCAAGTGGATCGATGAGCAGTTCTTC.

This clone has only one observation. The chain uses TRBV7-8 and TRBJ2-1; 7 bases align to TRBD2. CDR3 length: 15 amino acids. The germline gives CDR1 SGHVS, CDR2 FQNEAQ. The J segment lost 9 bases and the V segment lost 1 base, leaving 9 bases of the junction unmatched. CDR3 DNA: TGTGCCAGCAGCTTAGTGGGCGGGAGAGGTGGTGAGCAGTTCTTC. Translation: CASSLVGGRGGEQFF.

The CDR3 coding sequence is TGCGCCAGCAGCCTGGGGGGACAGATATACAATGAGCAGTTCTTC. Its protein product is CASSLGGQIYNEQFF. The chain joins TRBV5-1 to TRBJ2-1, with D possibly TRBD1 on 7 matching bases. V was cut by 4 bases and J by 4 bases, with 15 bases left in between. CDR1 is SGHRS, CDR2 YFSETQ, per germline. The CDR3 contains 15 residues.

The chain is built from TRBV28 and TRBJ1-6; 9 bases line up with TRBD1. CDR3 length: 15 residues. The ends lost 6 bases at V and 6 bases at J; junction bases unmatched: 6. Germline V gene sequence: CDR1 MDHEN, CDR2 SYDVKM. The CDR3 DNA is TGTGCCAGCAGAAGAATACAGGGGGCTAATTCACCCCTCCACTTT. Protein product: CASRRIQGANSPLHF.

The rearrangement uses TRBV5-1 and TRBJ1-2; 7 bases map to TRBD1. Germline loops: CDR1 SGHRS, CDR2 YFSETQ. V was pared by 3 bases and J by 3 bases, with 5 bases of the junction left unmatched. CDR3 size: 14 residues. The DNA for the CDR3 is TGCGCCAGCAGCTACCAGGGGGATCACTATGGCTACACCTTC. Translation: CASSYQGDHYGYTF.

In its sample, this clone was seen a few times. The chain is built from TRBV6-6 and TRBJ1-3; 9 nucleotides line up with TRBD1. The CDR3 is made up of 16 amino acids. V shed 0 bases, J shed 4 bases, and the junction held 4 bases outside the gene matches. Per germline, CDR1 MNHNY and CDR2 SVGAGI (reference sequence). This chain's CDR3 is CASSYSTGGSGNTIYF. The CDR3 DNA follows: TGTGCCAGCAGTTACTCTACAGGGGGCTCGGGAAACACCATATATTTT.

The rearrangement joins TRBV28 to TRBJ1-1; TRBD1 might be the D (6 bases). CDR1 and CDR2 from the germline V gene are MDHEN and SYDVKM. The V gene lost 6 bases and the J gene lost 5 bases, with 22 bases spanning the gap. This CDR3 region has 16 residues. CDR3 region: CASSYLQQGMRTEAFF. DNA for the CDR3: TGTGCCAGCAGCTATCTCCAACAGGGTATGAGGACTGAAGCTTTCTTT.

This rearrangement joins TRBV29-1 to TRBJ2-1, with a possible D match to TRBD2 (6 bases). Trimming cost V 4 bases and J 2 bases, with 15 bases left between them. The germline V gene encodes CDR1 SQVTM and CDR2 ANQGSEA. The CDR3 has 15 residues. In DNA form, the CDR3 reads TGCAGCGTTGTGCCCCCGGGACTGGCCTACAATGAGCAGTTCTTC. Protein sequence: CSVVPPGLAYNEQFF.

The chain uses TRBV5-1 and TRBJ2-5; TRBD2 agrees at 11 bases. The length of the CDR3 is 16 residues. V gave up 2 bases and J gave up 5 bases; unmatched junction bases: 8. Germline CDR1 is SGHRS and CDR2 is YFSETQ. The CDR3 DNA is TGCGCCAGCAGCTTCTCCACTAGCGGGAGCGATGAGACCCAGTACTTC. This encodes CASSFSTSGSDETQYF.

V and J are TRBV11-2 and TRBJ2-5; TRBD2 matches 8 bases. CDR1 and CDR2 (germline): SGHAT, FQNNGV. There are 15 residues in the CDR3. The junction had 1 base not matched to a gene; V was cut back by 1 base and J by 0 bases. The CDR3 is CASSLAGGDQETQYF. The CDR3 DNA follows: TGTGCCAGCAGCTTAGCGGGGGGGGACCAAGAGACCCAGTACTTC.

The chain couples TRBV4-1 to TRBJ2-2; D possibly corresponds to TRBD1 (6 bases). CDR3 size: 15 residues. Germline V gene lookup returns CDR1 MGHRA and CDR2 YSYEKL. V lost 4 bases and J lost 5, with 14 bases in between. CDR3: CASSPSRGWTGELFF. The CDR3 coding sequence is TGCGCCAGCAGCCCATCTAGGGGGTGGACCGGGGAGCTGTTTTTT.

This sequence joins TRBV5-4 and TRBJ1-2, with D tentatively TRBD1 (6 bases). Germline V gene data show CDR1 as SGHNT and CDR2 as YYREEE (reference sequence). Trimming took 0 bases from V and 4 from J, leaving 16 bases between them. The CDR3 has 16 residues. Here the CDR3 DNA reads TGTGCCAGCAGCTTGGGGGGGGGCAGAGGAATCTATGGCTACACCTTC. Protein: CASSLGGGRGIYGYTF.